This is a list of T cell receptor beta chains from one sample in a study of cytomegalovirus exposure and HLA in healthy donors. Clones were sequenced by immunoSEQ multiplex PCR, and TCRdb holds only the in-frame ones, with some missing. The data hold under 85,000 clones, with roughly three quarters observed a single time. Sequencing input: PBMCs. Receptors were obtained from a man aged 18 to 35 in good health and CMV-seronegative. The CDR3 runs from the conserved cysteine through the conserved F or W. D genes are given only for firm matches. The size of a clone is reported for some rows only, either as once, few or many, or as a class for expanded clones.

J gene,D gene,clone size,V gene,CDR3 protein,CDR3 DNA
TRBJ2-5,.,.,TRBV7-3,CASSPDVTARETQYF,TGTGCCAGCAGCCCAGACGTCACGGCTAGGGAGACCCAGTACTTC
TRBJ2-3,.,.,TRBV10-1,CASSGGSPAGKPSTDTQYF,TGCGCCAGCAGTGGAGGGTCCCCGGCCGGTAAGCCATCAACAGATACGCAGTATTTT
TRBJ2-7,TRBD1,few,TRBV7-6,CASSSVRQGINEQYF,TGTGCCAGCAGCTCTGTGCGACAGGGAATCAACGAGCAGTACTTC
TRBJ2-1,.,few,TRBV27,CASTPGGFGAYNEQFF,TGTGCCAGCACCCCCGGAGGGTTCGGGGCTTACAATGAGCAGTTCTTC
TRBJ2-1,TRBD2,.,TRBV5-1,CASKSSGGFPNNEQFF,TGCGCCAGCAAAAGTAGCGGGGGGTTTCCTAACAATGAGCAGTTCTTC
TRBJ1-5,TRBD1,.,TRBV27,CARGRDRGVLVSNQPQHF,TGTGCCCGCGGGCGGGACAGAGGGGTATTGGTTAGCAATCAGCCCCAGCATTTT
TRBJ2-3,TRBD2,.,TRBV5-4,CASPGGAVTDTQYF,TGTGCCAGCCCCGGGGGGGCTGTCACAGATACGCAGTATTTT
TRBJ1-6,.,.,TRBV9,CASSVVLRRYGSPSSYNSPLHF,TGTGCCAGCAGCGTAGTCCTCCGGAGGTACGGCAGTCCCAGCTCCTATAATTCACCCCTCCACTTT
TRBJ1-4,.,.,TRBV6-6,CASSYGAATNEKLFF,TGTGCCAGCAGTTACGGGGCAGCAACTAATGAAAAACTGTTTTTT
TRBJ1-1,.,.,TRBV28,CASSGSGGRTEAFF,TGTGCCAGCAGTGGGAGCGGGGGGCGGACTGAAGCTTTCTTT
TRBJ2-1,.,.,TRBV7-7,CASSLDASARNEQFF,TGTGCCAGCAGCTTAGATGCTAGCGCAAGGAATGAGCAGTTCTTC
TRBJ2-1,TRBD1,once,TRBV28,CASKGTGNKNEQFF,TGTGCCAGCAAAGGGACAGGGAATAAAAATGAGCAGTTCTTC
TRBJ1-5,TRBD1,.,TRBV28,CASSLRTGRNQPQHF,TGTGCCAGCAGTTTACGGACAGGGCGCAATCAGCCCCAGCATTTT
TRBJ1-1,TRBD1,.,TRBV2,CASRKGARGVEAFF,TGTGCCAGCAGGAAGGGGGCTCGAGGGGTTGAAGCTTTCTTT